A few counts support the clone carrying this TCR beta chain. Its antigen is not identified. Being one base from a much bigger clone, this may be a read error. The template, 500 ng total RNA, yielded TCR beta cDNA made with a constant-region primer. Slightly modified ARM-PCR with three nested multiplex PCR rounds yielded TCR beta libraries. Use of TRBV1-TRBV30 forward primers with a C-beta reverse primer characterized the first two PCR rounds, which lasted around 9 cycles each. TCRdb re-derived calls from the multiplex PCR reads in MiXCR, one entry per CDR3 protein. The sample has 300,000 to 350,000 distinct CDR3 sequences; around 50% are singletons. Germline-derived CDR1 and CDR2 are SQVTM and ANQGSEA. This CDR3 contains 13 residues. The data stem from a study of tumor-infiltrating lymphocytes in primary liver carcinoma. Background on the study: The cohort included men and women aged 30 to 69 years. Study-level findings and limits: Overlap between tumor regions exceeded overlap of tumor with adjacent tissue or blood. Tumor top-250-clone fractions significantly exceeded those of blood (p = 0.039).

Germline DNA was extracted too, while blood RNA derived from unsorted whole blood. Patients had chronic HBV infection and were treatment-naive. This receptor was identified in a woman aged 25 to 39 with primary liver carcinoma and hepatitis B virus infection. The sample was peripheral blood. The V call is TRBV29-1, the J call TRBJ2-1; D is possibly TRBD2 (6 bases). CDR3 DNA: TGCAACGTTGGGGGACTGTACCACAATGAGCAGTTCTTC. Amino acid sequence: CNVGGLYHNEQFF.